The rows below give T cell receptor beta chains drawn from one sample of a study of shared clonotypes between healthy human individuals. Libraries were prepared by immunoSEQ multiplex PCR; TCRdb keeps only in-frame clonotypes and omits some of them. Of approximately 2,000,000 clones in the sample, 85% to 95% were seen once. Sequencing was carried out using naive CD4+ T cells from PBMCs. These TCRs come from a man between 18 and 35 years old in good health. Some clones in this sample may be carry-over from other donors' samples. Each CDR3 is given with its conserved first and last residue. Fields, in order: J gene, clone size, D gene, V gene, CDR3 protein, CDR3 DNA. A D gene is named only where the DNA matches it firmly. Size values are once, few and many counts, or a class for expanded clones, and some rows have none.

TRBJ2-1	.	TRBD2	TRBV9	CASSPDLAGGIYNEQFF	TGTGCCAGCAGCCCCGATCTAGCGGGAGGTATATACAATGAGCAGTTCTTC
TRBJ1-2	.	TRBD1	TRBV28	CASSLTGTGVYGYTF	TGTGCCAGCAGTTTGACCGGGACAGGGGTCTATGGCTACACCTTC
TRBJ1-2	.	TRBD1	TRBV23-1	CASSHSTGGFYGYTF	TGCGCCAGCAGTCACTCGACAGGGGGGTTCTATGGCTACACCTTC
TRBJ1-5	.	TRBD1	TRBV29-1	CSVETGDQPQHF	TGCAGCGTTGAGACAGGGGATCAGCCCCAGCATTTT
TRBJ2-2	.	TRBD1	TRBV10-3	CAISSTGAGELFF	TGTGCCATCAGCTCCACAGGGGCCGGGGAGCTGTTTTTT
TRBJ1-2	.	.	TRBV28	CASSSPGPWEGYTF	TGTGCCAGCAGTTCCCCCGGGCCCTGGGAGGGCTACACCTTC
TRBJ2-7	once	.	TRBV2	CASSVVARIGEQYF	TGTGCCAGCAGTGTGGTAGCTCGGATTGGAGAGCAGTACTTC
TRBJ1-2	.	.	TRBV18	CASSPQGDGYTF	TGTGCCAGCTCACCACAGGGGGACGGCTACACCTTC
TRBJ2-5	.	.	TRBV28	CASSFSGIRETQYF	TGTGCCAGCAGTTTTTCGGGGATTCGAGAGACCCAGTACTTC
TRBJ1-4	.	.	TRBV6-1	CASSAGDANEKLFF	TGTGCCAGCAGTGCAGGGGATGCTAATGAAAAACTGTTTTTT
TRBJ2-2	.	.	TRBV5-5	CASSPDPPGELFF	TGTGCCAGCAGTCCAGACCCTCCCGGGGAGCTGTTTTTT
TRBJ2-3	.	.	TRBV5-1	CASSLRWLRTDTQYF	TGCGCCAGCAGCTTGCGGTGGCTCCGCACAGATACGCAGTATTTT
TRBJ1-5	once	.	TRBV6-1	CASSGKADLGGHRNQPQHF	TGTGCCAGCAGTGGGAAGGCCGACCTGGGGGGCCATCGCAATCAGCCCCAGCATTTT
TRBJ2-1	.	.	TRBV2	CASSDSLGWQFF	TGTGCCAGCAGTGATAGTCTCGGGTGGCAGTTCTTC
TRBJ2-7	.	.	TRBV7-8	CASSPLRVGSYEQYF	TGTGCCAGCAGCCCTCTGAGGGTAGGCTCCTACGAGCAGTACTTC
TRBJ1-6	.	.	TRBV25-1	CASLSQGRNSPLHF	TGTGCCAGCCTAAGCCAGGGAAGGAATTCACCCCTCCACTTT
TRBJ2-1	.	TRBD2	TRBV19	CASRTSGGNEQFF	TGTGCCAGTAGGACTAGCGGGGGGAATGAGCAGTTCTTC